This note documents a single T cell receptor (beta chain) sequence. Antigen: not known. V dropped 0 bases and J dropped 4 bases, with 9 bases sitting between them. The CDR3 sequence is 14 residues long. Looked up from germline, CDR1 is LGHNA and CDR2 is YSLEER. This record comes from a study of shared clonotypes between healthy human individuals. About the study: Per-donor plates numbered three CD4 naive, three CD4 memory, two CD8 naive and one CD8 memory.

Regarding the study as a whole: As a rule, naive subsets had a larger estimated richness than memory subsets.

Genomic DNA per cell subset filled all wells of several immunoSEQ plates. This table comes from immunoSEQ multiplex PCR, and its TCRdb copy is limited to in-frame clones, with some not included. The sample records 1,500,000 or so clones, roughly 96% being singletons. The study drew its donors from healthy HIV-negative adults without recent acute infections or vaccinations. The receptor was derived from a man younger than 40 in good health. The V and J genes are TRBV4-3 and TRBJ1-1; tentatively, D is TRBD1 (6 bases). Sequencing was performed on naive CD4+ T cells sorted from blood. The subset is: CD45RA+ positively selected. This CDR3 reads CASSQETGSTEAFF. CDR3 nucleotides: TGCGCCAGCAGCCAAGAAACAGGGTCCACTGAAGCTTTCTTT.